The 17 T cell receptor beta chains below come from one sample, sequenced in a study of neurological immune-mediated disorders. MiXCR was run by TCRdb on the 5' RACE reads, yielding one entry per CDR3 protein. This sample has around 130,000 distinct CDR3 sequences; about 3.2% occur once, and the top ten carry around 1.2%. Sequencing used PBMCs. These receptor sequences come from a woman aged 25-40 years with multiple sclerosis.

This chain uses TRBV18 with TRBJ2-2, with D uncertain. In germline, CDR1 is KGHSH, CDR2 LQKENI. This CDR3 comprises 13 residues. Trimming stripped 1 base from V and 6 bases from J, with 6 bases between. The CDR3 sequence: CASSPRGPGELFF. CDR3 DNA sequence: TGTGCCAGCTCACCACGAGGTCCCGGGGAGCTGTTTTTT.

This clonotype was found many times. The rearrangement joins TRBV20-1 to TRBJ2-3; 11 positions agree with TRBD2. The CDR3 runs 14 residues. The germline V gene has CDR1 DFQATT and CDR2 SNEGSKA (reference sequence). Trimming took 4 bases from V and 4 from J; bases not matched to a gene: 4. CDR3 DNA: TGCAGTGCTAAACTAGCGGGAGTTCCAGATACGCAGTATTTT. Amino acid sequence: CSAKLAGVPDTQYF.

This clonotype was counted ten times or more. The rearrangement links TRBV5-1 to TRBJ2-6; D unclear. Germline CDR1 SGHRS, CDR2 YFSETQ. This CDR3 is 18 amino acids long. V lost 0 bases, J lost 0 bases, and 13 bases lay in between. This CDR3 reads CASSLVVPGSSGANVLTF. The CDR3 bases are TGCGCCAGCAGCTTGGTAGTGCCAGGCAGCTCTGGGGCCAACGTCCTGACTTTC.

This clonotype was detected ten times or more. The chain combines TRBV20-1 with TRBJ1-1; a possible D gene is TRBD1 (6 bases). This CDR3 contains 16 residues. Looked up from germline, CDR1 is DFQATT and CDR2 is SNEGSKA (reference sequence). Trimming pared 6 bases from V and 0 bases from J, leaving 20 bases between. In DNA, the CDR3 is TGCAGTGCCCACCCCCAAGGGACACCCATGAACACTGAAGCTTTCTTT. Protein product: CSAHPQGTPMNTEAFF.

This clonotype has ten or more counts. This chain links TRBV15 with TRBJ2-1; 9 bases fit TRBD1. Germline V gene lookup returns CDR1 LNHNV and CDR2 YYDKDF (reference sequence). CDR3 length: 17 amino acids. V was pared by 4 bases and J by 1 base, with 8 bases of the junction left unmatched. CDR3 residues: CATSKDRGKISYNEQFF. The CDR3 region has the DNA TGTGCCACCAGCAAAGACAGGGGGAAAATTTCCTACAATGAGCAGTTCTTC.

The chain recombines TRBV29-1 with TRBJ2-3; D is unresolved. Per the germline V gene, CDR1 is SQVTM and CDR2 is ANQGSEA. This CDR3 region has 10 residues. V shed 2 bases and J shed 6 bases, with 3 bases lying between them. This CDR3 reads CSVEIDTQYF. DNA of the CDR3: TGCAGCGTTGAAATTGATACGCAGTATTTT.

This clonotype appeared many times. The gene calls are TRBV20-1 and TRBJ2-5; D possibly corresponds to TRBD2 (5 bases). Germline CDR1 and CDR2: DFQATT and SNEGSKA (reference sequence). The CDR3 consists of 13 residues. Trimming stripped 4 bases from V and 4 bases from J, with 13 bases between. CDR3 sequence (DNA): TGCAGTGCTACGGAGGAAAGCGGAGAGACCCAGTACTTC. Translating gives CSATEESGETQYF.

The table lists this clonotype with many counts. The gene calls are TRBV7-9 and TRBJ1-2; 7 positions match TRBD1. The CDR3 runs 14 residues. Germline CDR1 SEHNR, CDR2 FQNEAQ (reference sequence). V was clipped by 4 bases and J by 5 bases; unmatched bases: 7. Here the CDR3 reads CASSSPGQLYGYTF. The CDR3 bases are TGTGCCAGCAGCTCACCGGGACAGCTTTATGGCTACACCTTC.

V gene TRBV25-1 combines with J gene TRBJ2-4; D is unclear. The CDR3 runs to 16 residues. CDR1 MGHDK and CDR2 SYGVNS come from the germline V gene. The germline V and J ends were trimmed by 4 bases and 0 bases, with 13 bases remaining between them. CDR3 loop: CASSGSLELAKNIQYF. The CDR3 DNA reads TGTGCCAGCAGTGGCTCCCTAGAACTAGCCAAAAACATTCAGTACTTC.

This clonotype turned up a few times. No conserved phenylalanine or tryptophan ends this CDR3, so it is likely a read error. This rearrangement joins TRBV24-1 to TRBJ2-5, with D perhaps given as TRBD1 or TRBD2 (5 bases each). The germline V and J ends were trimmed by 12 bases and 2 bases, with 18 bases remaining between them. The V gene's germline CDR1 is KGHDR and CDR2 SFDVKD. This CDR3 region has 14 residues. The CDR3 DNA is TGTGCCCCGAGGGTACAAGGGGATCAAGAGACCCAGTACAAC. Its protein product is CAPRVQGDQETQYN.

In its sample, this clonotype was seen many times. V is TRBV3-1 and J is TRBJ2-2; D is unclear. Germline CDR1 is LGHDT and CDR2 is YNNKEL (reference sequence). This CDR3 has 15 residues. Trimming took 1 base from V and 2 from J, leaving 8 bases between them. In nucleotides, the CDR3 is TGTGCCAGCAGCCAAGTCCCCAGAAACACCGGGGAGCTGTTTTTT. Translation: CASSQVPRNTGELFF.

This clonotype has at least ten counts. This chain connects TRBV20-1 to TRBJ1-2; D is undetermined. The CDR3 loop spans 12 amino acids. CDR1 DFQATT and CDR2 SNEGSKA come from the germline V gene (reference sequence). V was pared by 5 bases and J by 9 bases, with 16 bases between. The CDR3 sequence is CSAQHDLWSYTF. The CDR3 DNA reads TGCAGTGCTCAACATGACCTCTGGAGCTACACCTTC.

This clonotype came up many times. The V and J genes are TRBV12-3 or TRBV12-4 and TRBJ2-1; 12 nucleotides agree with TRBD2. V shed 6 bases and J 6 bases; nucleotides not matched to a gene: 3. This CDR3 comprises 14 residues. The DNA of the CDR3 is TGTGCCAGCAGAGGACTAGCGGGATTCAATGAGCAGTTCTTC. Translated: CASRGLAGFNEQFF.

In its sample, this clonotype was seen a few times. The gene calls are TRBV19 and TRBJ2-1, with unresolved D. The CDR3 extends over 12 amino acids. The germline V and J ends were trimmed by 1 base and 3 bases, with 1 base remaining between them. CDR1 is LNHDA and CDR2 is SQIVND in the germline V gene (reference sequence). The CDR3 DNA reads as TGTGCCAGTAGTATAGGCTACAATGAGCAGTTCTTC. It is translated as CASSIGYNEQFF.

The chain is built from TRBV5-6 and TRBJ2-7, with 8 bases lining up with TRBD2. Germline CDR1 is SGHDT and CDR2 is YYEEEE. V was pared by 5 bases and J by 1 base, with 8 bases of the junction left unmatched. The CDR3 is made up of 15 amino acids. The CDR3 DNA reads as TGTGCCAGCAGGAAATCCGGGACTAGTTCCTACGAGCAGTACTTC. Its translation: CASRKSGTSSYEQYF.

This clonotype was detected ten times or more. J is TRBJ2-5 and V is TRBV6-5; D uncertain. V dropped 10 bases and J dropped 5 bases, with 8 bases sitting between them. CDR1 MNHEY and CDR2 SVGAGI come from the germline V gene. The CDR3 is 10 residues long. CDR3 protein: CATGRETQYF. The CDR3 region has the DNA TGTGCCACCGGCCGGGAGACCCAGTACTTC.

This clonotype was seen ten or more times. The chain employs TRBV5-1 and TRBJ1-6; 8 nucleotides agree with TRBD1. Germline trimming cut 0 bases from V and 6 bases from J; bases unmatched to any gene: 2. This CDR3 contains 15 residues. Germline assignment: CDR1 SGHRS and CDR2 YFSETQ. The CDR3 bases are TGCGCCAGCAGCTTGGGACAGGGGACTAATTCACCCCTCCACTTT. This encodes CASSLGQGTNSPLHF. Supplemented by reference TRBV5-1 and TRBJ1-6, the full variable domain reads KAGVTQTPRYLIKTRGQQVTLSCSPISGHRSVSWYQQTPGQGLQFLFEYFSETQRNKGNFPGRFSGRQFSNSRSEMNVSTLELGDSALYLCASSLGQGTNSPLHFGNGTRLTVT.